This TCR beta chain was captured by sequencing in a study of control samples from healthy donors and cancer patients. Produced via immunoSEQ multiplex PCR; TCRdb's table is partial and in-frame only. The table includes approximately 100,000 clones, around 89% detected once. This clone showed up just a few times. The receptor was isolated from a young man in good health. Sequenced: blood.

The chain's CDR3 is CASARQDSNQPQHF. The DNA of the CDR3 is TGTGCCAGCGCTCGGCAGGACAGCAATCAGCCCCAGCATTTT. The V gene is TRBV28, the J gene TRBJ1-5; no reliable D call. V lost 8 bases and J lost 1, with 12 bases in between. Germline V lookup: CDR1 MDHEN, CDR2 SYDVKM. This CDR3 comprises 14 residues.